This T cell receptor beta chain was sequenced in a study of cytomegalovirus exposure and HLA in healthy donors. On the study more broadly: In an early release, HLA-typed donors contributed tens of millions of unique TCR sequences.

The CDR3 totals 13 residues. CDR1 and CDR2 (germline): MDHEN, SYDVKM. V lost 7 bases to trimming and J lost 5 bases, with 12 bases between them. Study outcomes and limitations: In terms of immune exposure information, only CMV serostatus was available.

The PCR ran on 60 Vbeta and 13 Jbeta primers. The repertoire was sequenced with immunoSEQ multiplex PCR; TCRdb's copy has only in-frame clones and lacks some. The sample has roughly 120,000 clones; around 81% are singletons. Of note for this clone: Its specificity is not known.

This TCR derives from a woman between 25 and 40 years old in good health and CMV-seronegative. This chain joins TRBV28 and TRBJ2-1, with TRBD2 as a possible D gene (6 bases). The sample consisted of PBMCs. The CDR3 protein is CASTPGGNNEQFF. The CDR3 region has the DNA TGTGCCAGCACCCCTGGCGGGAACAATGAGCAGTTCTTC.